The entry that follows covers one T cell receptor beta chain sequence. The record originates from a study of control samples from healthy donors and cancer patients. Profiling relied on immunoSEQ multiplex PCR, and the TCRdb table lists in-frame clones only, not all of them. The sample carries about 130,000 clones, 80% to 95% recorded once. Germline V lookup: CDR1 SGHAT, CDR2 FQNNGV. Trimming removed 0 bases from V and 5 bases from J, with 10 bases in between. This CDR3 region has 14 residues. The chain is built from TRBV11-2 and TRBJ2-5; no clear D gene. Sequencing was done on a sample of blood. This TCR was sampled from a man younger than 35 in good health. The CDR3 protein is CASSLDQLVETQYF. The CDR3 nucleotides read TGTGCCAGCAGCTTAGATCAGCTAGTGGAGACCCAGTACTTC.